Below are 3 T cell receptor beta chains sequenced from a single sample in a study of cytomegalovirus exposure and HLA in healthy donors. PCR used 60 Vbeta primers and 13 Jbeta primers. Measured with immunoSEQ multiplex PCR; TCRdb has only the in-frame clones, and not every one. The sample records around 200,000 clones, around 79% being singletons. The sample was PBMCs. These TCRs come from a woman between 18 and 29 years old in good health and CMV-seronegative.

CDR3 coding DNA: TGTGCCAGCTGGGGCTTTCTAGCGAGGACCGGGGAGCTGTTTTTT. Translating gives CASWGFLARTGELFF. This rearrangement joins TRBV18 to TRBJ2-2, with D possibly TRBD2 on 6 matching bases. This CDR3 comprises 15 residues. CDR1 KGHSH and CDR2 LQKENI come from the germline V gene. V was trimmed by 7 bases and J by 5 bases, leaving 17 bases between them.

In nucleotides, the CDR3 is TGTGCCAGCAGGGCCAACGTTTACGAGCAGTACTTC. The encoded protein is CASRANVYEQYF. The chain recombines TRBV6-5 with TRBJ2-7, with D uncertain. Trimming left V 6 bases short and J 4 bases short, with 10 bases between. CDR1 and CDR2 (germline): MNHEY, SVGAGI. The CDR3 is made up of 12 amino acids.

This sequence joins TRBV6-1 and TRBJ1-1; 12 bases match TRBD1. Germline values: CDR1 MNHNS, CDR2 SASEGT. The CDR3 contains 15 residues. Trimming cost V 10 bases and J 2 bases; bases outside gene matches: 8. The CDR3 is CAIRDRGLFNTEAFF. CDR3 nucleotides: TGTGCCATCCGGGACAGGGGGCTCTTTAACACTGAAGCTTTCTTT.